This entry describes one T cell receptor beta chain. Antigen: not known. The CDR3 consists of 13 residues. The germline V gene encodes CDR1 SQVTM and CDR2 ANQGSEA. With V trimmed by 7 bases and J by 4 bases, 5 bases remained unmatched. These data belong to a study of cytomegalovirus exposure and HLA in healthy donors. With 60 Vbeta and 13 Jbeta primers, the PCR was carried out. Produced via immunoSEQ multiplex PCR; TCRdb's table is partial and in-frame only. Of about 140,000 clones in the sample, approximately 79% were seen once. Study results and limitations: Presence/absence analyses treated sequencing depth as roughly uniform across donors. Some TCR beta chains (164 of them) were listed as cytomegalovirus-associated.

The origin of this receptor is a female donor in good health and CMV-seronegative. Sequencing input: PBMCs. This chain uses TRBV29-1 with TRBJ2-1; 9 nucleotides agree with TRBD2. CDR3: CSAPGLAYNEQFF. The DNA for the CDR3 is TGCAGCGCCCCGGGACTAGCTTACAATGAGCAGTTCTTC.